This TCR beta chain is drawn from a study of T-cell reconstitution after alpha-beta-depleted transplantation in children. Regarding the study as a whole: Fresh T-cell production supplied most of the T-cell counts and diversity seen one year after transplant. After transplant, at about two months, alpha-beta T cells were reportedly derived from several hundred expanded graft clones. Day-60 TCRbeta diversity that was high in some patients was derived from surviving recipient T cells and thymic progenitors.

As regards this clonotype: What it binds is not known.

The TCRbeta library was prepared with unique molecular identifiers. TCRdb independently ran MiXCR on the PCR reads; one entry per CDR3 protein. The repertoire has about 980,000 distinct CDR3 sequences, 25% to 30% of them found once; the top ten carry about 28%. With 4 bases removed from V and 8 bases from J, the gap between germline ends came to 19 bases. This CDR3 is built from 15 residues. Germline V gene data show CDR1 as SGHRS and CDR2 as YFSETQ. Sequenced here: PBMCs, mostly from graft donor cells, sampled 360 days after TCRalphabeta/CD19-depleted stem cell transplant. This receptor was obtained from a boy under three years old who had a stem cell transplant for SCID, so the T cells may come from the graft donor. The rearrangement joins TRBV5-1 to TRBJ2-1; no firm D call. CDR3 DNA sequence: TGCGCCAGCAGCCGACCGGAAAAAGGGATCGATGAGCAGTTCTTC. Its translation: CASSRPEKGIDEQFF.